This TCR beta chain was recorded in a study of liver allograft versus peripheral blood T cells. Study information: Transplanted livers and recipients' peripheral blood had their T cell receptor repertoires compared. The study, taken as a whole, reports: In liver allografts, T cell receptor repertoires reportedly differed from the repertoires found in peripheral blood.

Via MiXCR, TCRdb re-called the reads, giving one row per CDR3 protein. The sample holds over a thousand distinct CDR3 sequences, approximately 19% seen once. Germline CDR1 reads LNHNV; CDR2 reads YYDKDF (reference sequence). The V gene lost 1 base and the J gene lost 4 bases, with 13 bases spanning the gap. CDR3 length: 15 residues. By proportion, this clonotype is medium-sized. Antigen: not known. This chain joins TRBV15 and TRBJ2-5; D is possibly TRBD2 (7 bases). The sequence was obtained from a human patient who had a liver transplant. These T cells may partly come from the graft donor. The CDR3 DNA reads as TGTGCCACCAGCAGAGGGGGGGGGCTTGGAGAGACCCAGTACTTC. Translated, it gives CATSRGGGLGETQYF.